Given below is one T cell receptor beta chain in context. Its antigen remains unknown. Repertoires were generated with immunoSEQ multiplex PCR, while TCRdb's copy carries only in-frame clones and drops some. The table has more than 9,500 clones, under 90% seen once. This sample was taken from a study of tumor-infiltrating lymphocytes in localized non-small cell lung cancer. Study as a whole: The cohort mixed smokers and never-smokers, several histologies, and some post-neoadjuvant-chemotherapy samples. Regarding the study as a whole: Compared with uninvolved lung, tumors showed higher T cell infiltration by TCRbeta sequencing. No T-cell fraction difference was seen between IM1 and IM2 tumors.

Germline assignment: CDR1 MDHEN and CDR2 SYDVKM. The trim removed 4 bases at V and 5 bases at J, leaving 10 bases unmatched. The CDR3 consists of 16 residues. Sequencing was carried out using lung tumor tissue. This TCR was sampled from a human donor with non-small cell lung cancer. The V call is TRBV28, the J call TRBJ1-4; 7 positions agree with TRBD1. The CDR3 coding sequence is TGTGCCAGCAGTTCAATCTCCAGGGGGAGAAATGAAAAACTGTTTTTT. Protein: CASSSISRGRNEKLFF.